This note documents a single T cell receptor beta chain sequence. The entry originates in a study of T cell responses to AZD1222 COVID-19 vaccine. TCRdb's copy holds only in-frame clones and misses some; the assay was immunoSEQ multiplex PCR. The sample includes approximately 120,000 clones, roughly 93% of them seen just once. The receptor was isolated from an adult in good health. The input for sequencing was peripheral blood, taken on day 0 of AZD1222 vaccination.

Written as DNA, the CDR3 is TGTGCCAGCAGTCTGACAGGGAGGGGTAACTATGGCTACACCTTC. Amino acids: CASSLTGRGNYGYTF. V gene TRBV27 combines with J gene TRBJ1-2; TRBD1 agrees at 7 bases. J was trimmed by 1 base and V by 5 bases; bases with no gene match: 7. Germline V gene lookup returns CDR1 MNHEY and CDR2 SMNVEV (reference sequence). The CDR3 loop spans 15 amino acids.